Below, 23 T cell receptor beta chains from the same sample are listed, as sequenced in a study of blood T cell repertoires in COVID-19. Some clones are missing from TCRdb's copy, which holds only in-frame ones; the method was immunoSEQ multiplex PCR. The sample consists of 270,000 or so clones, roughly 88% of them appearing once. Sequencing input: PBMCs or T cells enriched from blood (not recorded which). The receptors here all came from a woman between 40 and 50 years old with acute COVID-19.

The chain links TRBV24-1 to TRBJ2-7, with 8 bases lining up with TRBD1. Germline CDR1 is KGHDR and CDR2 is SFDVKD. The CDR3 is made up of 15 amino acids. Trimming took 6 bases from V and 5 from J; bases not matched to a gene: 11. CDR3 in amino acids: CATSHPGTGRDEQYF. The CDR3 DNA sequence: TGTGCCACCAGTCATCCTGGGACAGGCCGTGACGAGCAGTACTTC.

V gene TRBV3-1 (or the pseudogene TRBV3-2) combines with J gene TRBJ2-7, with 9 nucleotides matching TRBD2. The CDR3 is 12 amino acids. Losses at the gene ends were 9 bases for V and 4 bases for J; bases not matched to a gene: 4. Germline V CDR1 and CDR2: LGHDT, YNNKEL (reference sequence). The CDR3: CASSSGSYEQYV. The CDR3 bases are TGTGCCAGTAGTAGCGGGAGTTACGAGCAGTACGTC.

This chain links TRBV9 with TRBJ2-1; 10 bases line up with TRBD2. J gave up 9 bases and V 1 base, and 7 bases lay outside the gene matches. This CDR3 has 15 residues. The V gene's germline CDR1 is SGDLS and CDR2 YYNGEE. The CDR3 nucleotides are TGTGCCAGCAGCGTATCGGGTAGCGGGAGGATTGAGCAGTTCTTC. It yields the protein CASSVSGSGRIEQFF.

This clone was found once. The rearrangement links TRBV30 to TRBJ1-1; D ambiguous. The germline gives CDR1 GTSNPN, CDR2 SVGIG (reference sequence). V was cut by 4 bases and J by 6 bases, with 15 bases left in between. This CDR3 has 13 residues. CDR3 protein: CAWTLGGLAEAFF. The DNA for the CDR3 is TGTGCCTGGACCCTGGGAGGGCTGGCTGAAGCTTTCTTT.

The CDR3 sequence: CASSEGTGWAGELFF. For the CDR3, the DNA is TGTGCCAGCAGTGAAGGGACAGGGTGGGCCGGGGAGCTGTTTTTT. The chain recombines TRBV2 with TRBJ2-2; 8 bases agree with TRBD1. The CDR3 is 15 amino acids. Germline V lookup: CDR1 SNHLY, CDR2 FYNNEI. Trimming removed 1 base from V and 6 bases from J; junction bases left unmatched: 4. Using reference TRBV2 and TRBJ2-2 for the parts outside the CDR3, the full variable domain is EPEVTQTPSHQVTQMGQEVILRCVPISNHLYFYWYRQILGQKVEFLVSFYNNEISEKSEIFDDQFSVERPDGSNFTLKIRSTKLEDSAMYFCASSEGTGWAGELFFGEGSRLTVL.

The chain has TRBV5-1 and TRBJ1-6; 7 bases agree with TRBD1. CDR3 length: 14 residues. Germline values: CDR1 SGHRS, CDR2 YFSETQ. V was pared by 1 base and J by 8 bases, with 3 bases of the junction left unmatched. The CDR3 DNA sequence: TGCGCCAGCAGCTTGACAGGGGTGGATTCACCCCTCCACTTT. Its translation: CASSLTGVDSPLHF.

J is TRBJ1-5 and V is TRBV11-2, with 7 bases that match TRBD1. Germline assignment: CDR1 SGHAT and CDR2 FQNNGV. V trimming: 1 base; J trimming: 5 bases; junction bases outside the gene matches: 5. The CDR3 sequence is 15 residues long. CDR3 region: CASSLGTDRYQPQHF. CDR3 sequence (DNA): TGTGCCAGCAGCTTAGGAACGGACAGGTATCAGCCCCAGCATTTT.

The count of this clone is one. This chain uses TRBV3-1 (or the pseudogene TRBV3-2) with TRBJ1-2, with 7 bases aligning to TRBD1. This CDR3 contains 14 residues. J was trimmed by 4 bases and V by 2 bases; bases with no gene match: 4. The germline V gene encodes CDR1 LGHDT and CDR2 YNNKEL (reference sequence). The CDR3 reads CASSQSGTVYGYTF. The DNA of the CDR3 is TGTGCCAGCAGCCAATCCGGGACAGTCTATGGCTACACCTTC.

The V gene is TRBV6-6, the J gene TRBJ2-7, with D maybe TRBD1 (8 bases). This CDR3 region has 15 residues. Germline V gene data show CDR1 as MNHNY and CDR2 as SVGAGI (reference sequence). With 8 bases removed from V and 1 base from J, the gap between germline ends came to 18 bases. CDR3 region: CASRDNRGGSYEQYV. In DNA, the CDR3 is TGTGCCAGCCGAGATAACAGGGGGGGGTCCTACGAGCAGTACGTC.

The V gene is TRBV5-1, the J gene TRBJ2-5; TRBD1 agrees at 9 bases. The CDR3 has 14 amino acids. V gave up 5 bases and J gave up 5 bases; unmatched junction bases: 7. From germline, CDR1 is SGHRS and CDR2 YFSETQ. The CDR3 DNA sequence: TGCGCCAGCAGACTACAGGGGGCTCAGGAGACCCAGTACTTC. The encoded protein is CASRLQGAQETQYF.

The chain employs TRBV7-8 and TRBJ1-5, with TRBD1 matching over 7 bases. The V segment lost 5 bases and the J segment 3 bases; nucleotides outside the gene matches: 4. Germline V gene sequence: CDR1 SGHVS, CDR2 FQNEAQ. There are 14 residues in the CDR3. Here the CDR3 DNA reads TGTGCCAGCAGCCTCGACAGGGTCAATCAGCCCCAGCATTTT. Its translation is CASSLDRVNQPQHF.

The rearrangement uses TRBV3-1 (or the pseudogene TRBV3-2) and TRBJ1-1; TRBD1 matches at 9 bases. CDR1 is LGHDT and CDR2 is YNNKEL in the germline V gene (reference sequence). The V and J ends lost 2 bases and 10 bases, in that order; junction bases with no gene match: 11. The length of the CDR3 is 15 residues. CDR3: CASSQLPGQGHGAFF. The CDR3, as DNA: TGTGCCAGCAGCCAATTGCCGGGACAGGGACACGGAGCTTTCTTT.

The chain uses TRBV4-1 and TRBJ2-7; D is unresolved. This CDR3 has 12 residues. The V gene lost 0 bases and the J gene lost 5 bases, with 5 bases spanning the gap. Germline CDR1 is MGHRA and CDR2 is YSYEKL. The CDR3 DNA reads as TGCGCCAGCAGCCAAGATAGAAACGAGCAGTACTTC. Protein: CASSQDRNEQYF.

The chain combines TRBV30 with TRBJ1-1, with D possibly matching TRBD1 (5 bases). V was pared by 0 bases and J by 9 bases, with 23 bases between. Germline lookup yields CDR1 GTSNPN and CDR2 SVGIG (reference sequence). This CDR3 is 16 amino acids long. CDR3 sequence reads: CAWSVWGRAQLLQAFF. DNA of the CDR3: TGTGCCTGGAGTGTATGGGGCCGGGCCCAATTACTCCAAGCTTTCTTT.

This clone was seen ten or more times. V usage is TRBV2 and J usage is TRBJ2-7; D ambiguous. The V end was cut by 4 bases, the J end by 1 base, with 8 bases between. The CDR3 runs to 13 residues. Per the germline V gene, CDR1 is SNHLY and CDR2 is FYNNEI. CDR3 residues: CASSAVSSYEQYF. The CDR3 bases are TGTGCCAGCAGTGCGGTGAGTTCCTACGAGCAGTACTTC.

The chain couples TRBV5-8 to TRBJ1-3; a possible D gene is TRBD1 (5 bases). This CDR3 has 15 residues. The germline CDR1 and CDR2 sequences are SGHTS and YDEGEE. Trimming left V 0 bases short and J 4 bases short, with 11 bases between. The CDR3 protein is CASSLEAGPGNTIYF. CDR3 DNA sequence: TGTGCCAGCAGCTTGGAAGCAGGGCCAGGAAACACCATATATTTT.

The chain uses TRBV2 and TRBJ1-1; D perhaps matches TRBD1 (6 bases). V was clipped by 6 bases and J by 3 bases, with 8 bases between them. Germline V gives CDR1 SNHLY, CDR2 FYNNEI. This CDR3 spans 12 amino acids. CDR3 residues: CASRDSHTEAFF. DNA for the CDR3: TGTGCCAGCAGGGACAGCCACACTGAAGCTTTCTTT.

The gene calls are TRBV7-8 and TRBJ2-7; a weak D match, TRBD2 (5 bases). Germline lookup yields CDR1 SGHVS and CDR2 FQNEAQ. V was cut by 5 bases and J by 3 bases, with 11 bases left in between. The CDR3 is made up of 13 amino acids. CDR3 sequence (DNA): TGTGCCAGCAGCCGAGGGCCAGGCTACGAGCAGTACTTC. The encoded protein is CASSRGPGYEQYF.

This chain's CDR3 is CASSYSGKAGNTIYF. For the CDR3, the DNA is TGTGCCAGCAGTTACTCGGGCAAGGCTGGAAACACCATATATTTT. The chain couples TRBV6-5 to TRBJ1-3; the D is unclear. This CDR3 region has 15 residues. In germline, CDR1 is MNHEY, CDR2 SVGAGI. V dropped 0 bases and J dropped 2 bases, with 8 bases sitting between them.

The chain uses TRBV13 and TRBJ2-7; TRBD1 agrees at 9 bases. The V segment lost 1 base and the J segment 4 bases; nucleotides outside the gene matches: 5. The CDR3 spans 15 residues. In germline, CDR1 is PRHDT, CDR2 FYEKMQ (reference sequence). The CDR3 sequence: CASSLAGTGQYEQYF. In DNA form, the CDR3 reads TGTGCCAGCAGCTTAGCCGGGACAGGGCAATACGAGCAGTACTTC.

This clone was recorded once. V and J are TRBV27 and TRBJ2-2; D gene uncertain. The V gene lost 2 bases and the J gene lost 0 bases, with 4 bases spanning the gap. This CDR3 has 14 residues. Germline lookup yields CDR1 MNHEY and CDR2 SMNVEV (reference sequence). The CDR3 loop reads CASSLLANTGELFF. The CDR3 coding sequence is TGTGCCAGCAGTTTACTAGCGAACACCGGGGAGCTGTTTTTT.

This clone was found once. The chain has TRBV5-1 and TRBJ2-5; D remains ambiguous. Looked up from germline, CDR1 is SGHRS and CDR2 is YFSETQ. Trimming cost V 0 bases and J 0 bases, with 9 bases left between them. The CDR3 is 15 amino acids. The CDR3 spells CASSLETSNQETQYF. The CDR3 DNA is TGCGCCAGCAGCTTGGAGACATCTAACCAAGAGACCCAGTACTTC.

The V call is TRBV3-1 (or the pseudogene TRBV3-2), the J call TRBJ1-3; TRBD1 might be the D (5 bases). The CDR3 spans 19 residues. V was trimmed by 3 bases and J by 2 bases, leaving 23 bases between them. Looked up from germline, CDR1 is LGHDT and CDR2 is YNNKEL (reference sequence). The CDR3 protein is CASSQIQGFPGGAGNTIYF. The CDR3 coding sequence is TGTGCCAGCAGCCAGATCCAGGGATTTCCGGGGGGTGCTGGAAACACCATATATTTT.